This TCR beta chain was captured in a study of cytomegalovirus exposure and HLA in healthy donors. The CDR3 is 16 amino acids. In germline, CDR1 is MNHEY, CDR2 SMNVEV (reference sequence). Trimming left V 0 bases short and J 2 bases short, with 12 bases between. A few counts support this clone. Primers for the PCR totalled 60 Vbeta and 13 Jbeta. Authors' data handling: A later analysis tallied 75 million to 80 million unique TCR beta chains, 10 million to 12 million of them shared. The data were produced by immunoSEQ multiplex PCR, yet TCRdb's version contains in-frame clones alone and is incomplete. D and trimming come from the DNA, and the V and J calls and clone size come from that table. The table has around 150,000 clones, 80% seen once; the top ten hold roughly 4.4%.

The V call is TRBV27, the J call TRBJ2-3; D call uncertain. The sequencing input was PBMCs. This receptor was identified in a man aged 30 to 45 in good health and CMV-seronegative. CDR3 loop: CASSLSGSLHTDTQYF. The CDR3 coding sequence is TGTGCCAGCAGTTTATCGGGTAGCTTGCACACAGATACGCAGTATTTT.